This is a list of T cell receptor beta chains from one sample in a study of a mutant IDH1 vaccine in newly diagnosed glioma. The method was immunoSEQ multiplex PCR; TCRdb's version includes in-frame clones alone and lacks a portion of them. The sample includes roughly 43,000 clones, roughly 83% of them seen just once. Which antigens these TCRs recognize remains unknown. This material consisted of PBMCs, taken from a glioma patient whose treatment included an IDH1 peptide vaccine. The receptors were gathered from a woman aged 18-29 years with glioma. Some clones in this sample may be carry-over from other donors' samples. CDR3s include the opening cysteine and the closing phenylalanine or tryptophan. D genes are given only for firm matches. The size of a clone is reported for some rows only, either as once, few or many, or as a class for expanded clones.

d_call,clone_size,j_call,v_call,cdr3_nt,cdr3_aa
TRBD1,.,TRBJ1-1,TRBV27,TGTGCCAGCAGTTTCGGGACAGGGGCGAACACTGAAGCTTTCTTT,CASSFGTGANTEAFF
.,.,TRBJ2-3,TRBV5-4,TGTGCCAGCAGCCCGACTAGTTACGAAGATACGCAGTATTTT,CASSPTSYEDTQYF
TRBD1,.,TRBJ1-2,TRBV19,TGTGCCAGTAGTATACCGGTTTCCACAGGGGGTCCCTATGGCTACACCTTC,CASSIPVSTGGPYGYTF
TRBD1,.,TRBJ1-3,TRBV6-6,TGTGCCAGCAGTGGACAGGGGGCGCGAGGAAACACCATATATTTT,CASSGQGARGNTIYF
.,once,TRBJ2-3,TRBV19,TGTGCCTCCTTGGCAGGGACGTATCCAGATACGCAGTATTTT,CASLAGTYPDTQYF
TRBD1,.,TRBJ1-1,TRBV4-3,TGCGCCAGCAGCCTAGGACAGGAGAACACCGAAGCTTTCTTT,CASSLGQENTEAFF
TRBD1,.,TRBJ2-3,TRBV7-6,TGTGCCAGCAGCCCTCTTGGCCAGGGGGCAACAGATACGCAGTATTTT,CASSPLGQGATDTQYF
TRBD1,.,TRBJ1-2,TRBV9,TGTGCCAGCAGCGTAGGGGGGGGACAGGGGAACTATGGCTACACCTTC,CASSVGGGQGNYGYTF
TRBD2,.,TRBJ2-3,TRBV7-8,TGTGCCAGCATCCAGACTAGCGGGGAGTCCACAGATACGCAGTATTTT,CASIQTSGESTDTQYF
.,.,TRBJ1-1,TRBV6-6,TGTGCCAGCAGTTCACGGGGGGATGAAGCTTTCTTT,CASSSRGDEAFF
.,.,TRBJ2-7,TRBV7-8,TGTGCCAGCAGCTTAGGGGAGTCGGCGCAGTACTTC,CASSLGESAQYF
.,few,TRBJ1-2,TRBV7-2,TGTGCCAGCAGCTTAGAGGCAGTCAACTATGGCTACACCTTC,CASSLEAVNYGYTF
.,.,TRBJ2-7,TRBV7-9,TGTGCCAGCAGCTCCCGGCGGCCAACGAGCTCCTACGAGCAGTACTTC,CASSSRRPTSSYEQYF
.,.,TRBJ2-2,TRBV7-2,TGTGCCAGCAGCTTCGATCGTTTAATAGCGAACACCGGGGAGCTGTTTTTT,CASSFDRLIANTGELFF
.,once,TRBJ2-3,TRBV6-4,TGTGCCAGCAGTGACTCGGAGGGACCGACAGATACGCAGTATTTT,CASSDSEGPTDTQYF
.,.,TRBJ1-3,TRBV7-2,TGTGCCAGCAGCTTACAAGGGGGGGGTTCGTCCGGAAACACCATATATTTT,CASSLQGGGSSGNTIYF
TRBD2,.,TRBJ2-3,TRBV9,TGTGCCAGCAGCGCACTAGCGGCTAGCACAGATACGCAGTATTTT,CASSALAASTDTQYF
.,.,TRBJ2-1,TRBV11-3,TGTGCCAGCAGCTTAGAGGCAGGGGGGAGGAATGAGCAGTTCTTC,CASSLEAGGRNEQFF
.,.,TRBJ2-2,TRBV29-1,TGCAGCGTTTACAGGGCGCGGGGCACCGGGGAGCTGTTTTTT,CSVYRARGTGELFF
.,.,TRBJ2-7,TRBV28,TGTGCCAGCAGTTTGAATCCCGGGGGAGGCTACGAGCAGTACTTC,CASSLNPGGGYEQYF
.,.,TRBJ1-2,TRBV10-3,TGTGCCATCAGTGAGCCTGCCGGGGCCGTCCCTTATGGCTACACCTTC,CAISEPAGAVPYGYTF
.,.,TRBJ2-7,TRBV10-1,TGCGCCAGCAGTGAAATGGGGCTAGAATACGAGCAGTACTTC,CASSEMGLEYEQYF
.,.,TRBJ2-3,TRBV7-8,TGTGCCAGCAGCTTAGCCCCGACACAGGGAACAGATACGCAGTATTTT,CASSLAPTQGTDTQYF
.,.,TRBJ2-7,TRBV4-1,TGCGCCAGCAGCCAAGCTCCAGGGGACTACGAGCAGTACTTC,CASSQAPGDYEQYF
TRBD1,.,TRBJ2-4,TRBV2,TGTGCCAGCAGTGAAGCCGGGACAGGGCAGGACATTCAGTACTTC,CASSEAGTGQDIQYF
TRBD2,.,TRBJ2-1,TRBV9,TGTGCCAGCAGCGTAGGGGCGGGGGGTTTCTCCTACAATGAGCAGTTCTTC,CASSVGAGGFSYNEQFF
.,.,TRBJ2-1,TRBV25-1,TGTGCCAGCAGTGTGAGGCCGAGCTCCTACAATGAGCAGTTCTTC,CASSVRPSSYNEQFF
TRBD1,few,TRBJ1-4,TRBV7-9,TGTGCCAGCAGCTTAGCTGGGACAGCTGAAAAACTGTTTTTT,CASSLAGTAEKLFF
.,.,TRBJ2-5,TRBV19,TGTGCCAGTGGTGGGGCCGAATCTGCCCAAGAGACCCAGTACTTC,CASGGAESAQETQYF
.,few,TRBJ1-1,TRBV2,TGTGCCAGCAGGATTCTTATGCCCCGGGCTTTCTTT,CASRILMPRAFF
.,.,TRBJ2-3,TRBV6-1,TGTGCCAGCAGACCCTCGGTGGCGTTTTCGGATACGCAGTATTTT,CASRPSVAFSDTQYF